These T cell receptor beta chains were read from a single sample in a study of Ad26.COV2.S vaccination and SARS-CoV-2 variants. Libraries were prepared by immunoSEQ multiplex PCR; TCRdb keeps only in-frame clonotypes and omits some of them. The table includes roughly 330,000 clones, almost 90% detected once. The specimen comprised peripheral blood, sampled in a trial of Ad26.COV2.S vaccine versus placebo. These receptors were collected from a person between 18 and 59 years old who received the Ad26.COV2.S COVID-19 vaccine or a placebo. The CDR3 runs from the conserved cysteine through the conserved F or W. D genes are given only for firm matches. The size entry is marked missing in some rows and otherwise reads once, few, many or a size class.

CDR3aa: CASSRTGGLNTEAFF
CDR3nt: TGTGCCAGCAGCCGGACAGGCGGCTTGAACACTGAAGCTTTCTTT
j_gene: TRBJ1-1
v_gene: TRBV6-5
abundance: .
d_gene: TRBD1

CDR3aa: CASSVSTWTGELFF
CDR3nt: TGTGCCAGCAGCGTCTCCACGTGGACCGGGGAGCTGTTTTTT
j_gene: TRBJ2-2
v_gene: TRBV9
abundance: .
d_gene: .

CDR3aa: CATSRDWGFPLGTQYF
CDR3nt: TGTGCCACCAGCAGAGATTGGGGTTTTCCCCTCGGTACGCAGTATTTT
j_gene: TRBJ2-3
v_gene: TRBV15
abundance: .
d_gene: .

CDR3aa: CASSLQGNTIYF
CDR3nt: TGTGCCAGCAGCCTCCAGGGAAACACCATATATTTT
j_gene: TRBJ1-3
v_gene: TRBV3-1/TRBV3-2
abundance: .
d_gene: .

CDR3aa: CASRSLLISPSGNTIYF
CDR3nt: TGTGCCAGCAGGTCACTACTTATATCACCCTCTGGAAACACCATATATTTT
j_gene: TRBJ1-3
v_gene: TRBV7-9
abundance: .
d_gene: .

CDR3aa: CASSLRLYGYTF
CDR3nt: TGTGCCAGCAGTTTACGTCTCTATGGCTACACCTTC
j_gene: TRBJ1-2
v_gene: TRBV6-2/TRBV6-3
abundance: .
d_gene: .

CDR3aa: CASNSGSGWEETQYF
CDR3nt: TGTGCCAGCAACTCCGGGAGCGGTTGGGAAGAGACCCAGTACTTC
j_gene: TRBJ2-5
v_gene: TRBV6-6
abundance: .
d_gene: .

CDR3aa: CASSVDPGDYGYTF
CDR3nt: TGTGCCAGCAGCGTAGATCCAGGGGACTATGGCTACACCTTC
j_gene: TRBJ1-2
v_gene: TRBV9
abundance: .
d_gene: .

CDR3aa: CASSESLLTFTDTQYF
CDR3nt: TGTGCCAGCAGTGAAAGCTTACTTACATTCACAGATACGCAGTATTTT
j_gene: TRBJ2-3
v_gene: TRBV6-1
abundance: .
d_gene: .

CDR3aa: CAWSVGTQYF
CDR3nt: TGTGCCTGGAGTGTTGGTACGCAGTATTTT
j_gene: TRBJ2-3
v_gene: TRBV30
abundance: .
d_gene: .

CDR3aa: CASSEDPDRATEAFF
CDR3nt: TGTGCCAGCAGTGAAGACCCCGACAGGGCCACTGAAGCTTTCTTT
j_gene: TRBJ1-1
v_gene: TRBV6-1
abundance: .
d_gene: TRBD1

CDR3aa: CASSPSLGHYGYTF
CDR3nt: TGTGCCAGCAGCCCTAGCCTCGGACACTATGGCTACACCTTC
j_gene: TRBJ1-2
v_gene: TRBV11-3
abundance: .
d_gene: .

CDR3aa: CASSIMGPDTQYF
CDR3nt: TGTGCCAGTAGTATAATGGGGCCAGATACGCAGTATTTT
j_gene: TRBJ2-3
v_gene: TRBV19
abundance: once
d_gene: .

CDR3aa: CASSLRQGFEKLFF
CDR3nt: TGTGCCAGCAGTTTAAGACAGGGCTTCGAAAAACTGTTTTTT
j_gene: TRBJ1-4
v_gene: TRBV27
abundance: .
d_gene: TRBD1

CDR3aa: CASSPTQSQETQYF
CDR3nt: TGTGCCAGCTCACCAACACAGTCCCAAGAGACCCAGTACTTC
j_gene: TRBJ2-5
v_gene: TRBV18
abundance: .
d_gene: .

CDR3aa: CASIKNTEAFF
CDR3nt: TGTGCCAGCATCAAGAACACTGAAGCTTTCTTT
j_gene: TRBJ1-1
v_gene: TRBV7-3
abundance: .
d_gene: .

CDR3aa: CASSTGQGLGNQPQHF
CDR3nt: TGTGCCAGTAGTACGGGACAGGGGTTGGGCAATCAGCCCCAGCATTTT
j_gene: TRBJ1-5
v_gene: TRBV19
abundance: .
d_gene: TRBD1

CDR3aa: CASSLNPPDTQYF
CDR3nt: TGTGCCAGCAGCTTAAACCCCCCGGATACGCAGTATTTT
j_gene: TRBJ2-3
v_gene: TRBV7-3
abundance: .
d_gene: .

CDR3aa: CASSEVGYNF
CDR3nt: TGTGCCAGCAGTGAAGTGGGCTATAATTTT
j_gene: TRBJ2-3
v_gene: TRBV2
abundance: .
d_gene: .

CDR3aa: CASSLAGQGNYEQYF
CDR3nt: TGTGCCAGCAGCTTAGCAGGACAGGGGAACTACGAGCAGTACTTC
j_gene: TRBJ2-7
v_gene: TRBV7-2
abundance: .
d_gene: TRBD1

CDR3aa: CASTRMGTEAFF
CDR3nt: TGTGCCAGTACTCGCATGGGCACTGAAGCTTTCTTT
j_gene: TRBJ1-1
v_gene: TRBV19
abundance: .
d_gene: .

CDR3aa: CASSMELPTGELFF
CDR3nt: TGTGCCAGTAGTATGGAACTCCCCACCGGGGAGCTGTTTTTT
j_gene: TRBJ2-2
v_gene: TRBV19
abundance: .
d_gene: .

CDR3aa: CASSTGTMPGELFF
CDR3nt: TGTGCCAGCAGTACCGGGACAATGCCCGGGGAGCTGTTTTTT
j_gene: TRBJ2-2
v_gene: TRBV28
abundance: .
d_gene: .

CDR3aa: CASRGLDTQYF
CDR3nt: TGTGCCAGCAGGGGGTTGGATACGCAGTATTTT
j_gene: TRBJ2-3
v_gene: TRBV2
abundance: .
d_gene: .

CDR3aa: CASSQGPNTEAFF
CDR3nt: TGCGCCAGCAGCCAAGGGCCCAACACTGAAGCTTTCTTT
j_gene: TRBJ1-1
v_gene: TRBV4-1
abundance: .
d_gene: .

CDR3aa: CAWSQGNSGNTIYF
CDR3nt: TGTGCCTGGAGTCAGGGGAACTCTGGAAACACCATATATTTT
j_gene: TRBJ1-3
v_gene: TRBV30
abundance: .
d_gene: .

CDR3aa: CASSPWERQSYGYTF
CDR3nt: TGTGCCAGTAGTCCATGGGAGAGACAGAGCTATGGCTACACCTTC
j_gene: TRBJ1-2
v_gene: TRBV19
abundance: .
d_gene: .

CDR3aa: CASSTGLLYGYTF
CDR3nt: TGTGCCAGCAGTACTGGACTCCTCTATGGCTACACCTTC
j_gene: TRBJ1-2
v_gene: TRBV6-5
abundance: .
d_gene: .

CDR3aa: CASSTGSNQPQHF
CDR3nt: TGTGCCAGCAGTACAGGTAGCAATCAGCCCCAGCATTTT
j_gene: TRBJ1-5
v_gene: TRBV6-4
abundance: .
d_gene: .

CDR3aa: CASTKKGGITEAFF
CDR3nt: TGTGCCAGCACCAAAAAAGGGGGAATTACTGAAGCTTTCTTT
j_gene: TRBJ1-1
v_gene: TRBV6-6
abundance: .
d_gene: .

CDR3aa: CASSYGGVNTEAFF
CDR3nt: TGTGCCAGCAGTTACGGGGGGGTGAACACTGAAGCTTTCTTT
j_gene: TRBJ1-1
v_gene: TRBV6-6
abundance: .
d_gene: .

CDR3aa: CASSLTGSGSPLHF
CDR3nt: TGTGCCAGCAGTTTAACGGGGTCGGGGTCACCCCTCCACTTT
j_gene: TRBJ1-6
v_gene: TRBV28
abundance: few
d_gene: .

CDR3aa: CASSLLDGNTEAFF
CDR3nt: TGTGCCAGCTCCCTATTGGACGGGAACACTGAAGCTTTCTTT
j_gene: TRBJ1-1
v_gene: TRBV18
abundance: .
d_gene: .

CDR3aa: CASSRPGRPKAFF
CDR3nt: TGTGCCAGCAGCCGCCCGGGACGCCCTAAAGCTTTCTTT
j_gene: TRBJ1-1
v_gene: TRBV7-8
abundance: .
d_gene: .

CDR3aa: CASSVNTAGSYEQYF
CDR3nt: TGTGCCAGCAGCGTAAATACGGCAGGCTCCTACGAGCAGTACTTC
j_gene: TRBJ2-7
v_gene: TRBV9
abundance: .
d_gene: .

CDR3aa: CASSQGVAGYTF
CDR3nt: TGTGCCAGCAGCCAAGGGGTGGCGGGCTACACCTTC
j_gene: TRBJ1-2
v_gene: TRBV3-1/TRBV3-2
abundance: once
d_gene: .

CDR3aa: CASSLGDSGLGGETQYF
CDR3nt: TGTGCCAGCAGCTTAGGGGACAGTGGACTAGGCGGGGAGACCCAGTACTTC
j_gene: TRBJ2-5
v_gene: TRBV7-7
abundance: .
d_gene: .